These 13 T cell receptor beta chains came from one sample sequenced in a study of regulatory T cells in long-lasting Graves disease. Researchers made TCR beta libraries by using iRepertoire HTBI primers and running Arm-PCR on CDR3 regions. MiXCR, run by TCRdb on the multiplex PCR reads, gives a single entry per CDR3 protein. The sample has approximately 400,000 distinct CDR3 sequences, approximately 15% seen once. Time point denoted: newly diagnosed GD, antithyroid drugs for less than 3 months. RNA from PBMCs was the source of the TCR library. The same sample was also used in a study of T cells in Graves' hyperthyroidism and ophthalmopathy.

Material: peripheral blood mononuclear cells (PBMCs), obtained at new diagnosis, from a patient treated with antithyroid drugs. The origin of the receptors is a woman in her thirties with Graves disease.

The chain is built from TRBV6-1 and TRBJ2-7; D gene unclear. Germline V gene sequence: CDR1 MNHNS, CDR2 SASEGT. The CDR3 has 12 amino acids. Between the trimmed V and J ends, which lost 6 bases and 3 bases, there was a span of 9 bases. This CDR3 is CASSPASYEQYF. For the CDR3, the DNA is TGTGCCAGCAGCCCTGCCAGCTACGAGCAGTACTTC.

This clonotype was seen at least ten times. The CDR3: CSVGPGQGARGSAGAFYNEQFF. CDR3 bases: TGCAGCGTTGGACCGGGACAGGGGGCGCGGGGCTCCGCGGGGGCGTTTTACAATGAGCAGTTCTTC. This chain uses TRBV29-1 with TRBJ2-1; 12 bases fit TRBD1. CDR3 length: 22 amino acids. The J segment lost 4 bases and the V segment lost 4 bases, leaving 26 bases of the junction unmatched. CDR1 is SQVTM, CDR2 ANQGSEA, per germline.

This clonotype was recorded at least ten times. J is TRBJ2-3 and V is TRBV2; the D is unclear. This CDR3 has 14 residues. The germline gives CDR1 SNHLY, CDR2 FYNNEI. V was clipped by 7 bases and J by 4 bases, with 15 bases between them. CDR3 region: CASTKRLGPDTQYF. Written as DNA, the CDR3 is TGTGCCAGCACAAAGAGGTTGGGCCCAGATACGCAGTATTTT.

The chain uses TRBV11-3 and TRBJ1-2, with TRBD1 identical over 7 bases. The CDR3 length is 17 residues. V trimming: 0 bases; J trimming: 4 bases; junction bases outside the gene matches: 11. Germline V CDR1 and CDR2: SGHNT, YENEEA. CDR3 coding DNA: TGTGCCAGCAGCTTAGAGCCGGACAGGCCCCGGTTCTATGGCTACACCTTC. This translates into CASSLEPDRPRFYGYTF.

This clonotype was found a few times. This sequence joins TRBV18 and TRBJ1-5; tentative D call: TRBD1 (5 bases). The V end lost 0 bases, the J end lost 6 bases, and 6 bases lay between the germline ends. CDR1 and CDR2 (germline): KGHSH, LQKENI. The CDR3 consists of 13 residues. The CDR3 sequence: CASSPPGAQPQHF. The DNA of the CDR3 is TGTGCCAGCTCACCACCAGGGGCTCAGCCCCAGCATTTT.

This clonotype has more than one count but fewer than ten. A much larger clone differs by one base, so this may be a read error. The chain couples TRBV27 to TRBJ1-2, with D perhaps TRBD1 (5 bases). Germline CDR1 reads MNHEY; CDR2 reads SMNVEV (reference sequence). V gave up 2 bases and J gave up 6 bases, with 13 bases separating them. This CDR3 comprises 14 residues. The CDR3 is CASSLGANLHGYTF. CDR3 DNA sequence: TGTGCCAGCAGTTTAGGGGCCAATCTACATGGCTACACCTTC.

This clonotype occurred many times. The chain is built from TRBV11-2 and TRBJ2-5; 7 bases are shared with TRBD2. The V segment lost 5 bases and the J segment 5 bases; nucleotides outside the gene matches: 14. The CDR3 covers 16 residues. Germline V gives CDR1 SGHAT, CDR2 FQNNGV. CDR3 sequence (DNA): TGTGCCAGCAGCCCACTAGTGGGAGGGCCTGGGGAGACCCAGTACTTC. As protein: CASSPLVGGPGETQYF.

J is TRBJ2-5 and V is TRBV12-3 or TRBV12-4, with 8 nucleotides matching TRBD2. The CDR3 has 17 residues. V trimming: 5 bases; J trimming: 5 bases; junction bases outside the gene matches: 16. The CDR3 protein is CASSPRPAGASGETQYF. In DNA, the CDR3 is TGTGCCAGCAGTCCTAGACCAGCGGGAGCTTCGGGGGAGACCCAGTACTTC.

Regarding this clonotype: The junction does not match germline at one end; this may be a read error. This sequence joins TRBV20-1 and TRBJ2-2; maybe TRBD2 (5 bases). CDR3 size: 15 residues. Germline CDR1 reads DFQATT; CDR2 reads SNEGSKA (reference sequence). CDR3 nucleotide sequence: TGCAGTGCTAGTCGGGCGAGCATGAACACCGGGAAGCTGTTTTTT. Translating gives CSASRASMNTGKLFF.

This clonotype was counted between two and nine times. The chain joins TRBV30 to TRBJ2-7; the D gene is possibly TRBD1 (6 bases). Germline V gene data show CDR1 as GTSNPN and CDR2 as SVGIG (reference sequence). V lost 1 base and J 2 bases, leaving 12 bases between the germline ends. The CDR3 has 14 amino acids. The DNA of the CDR3 is TGTGCCTGGAGTGACCTGGACAGCCCCTACGAGCAGTACTTC. Its translation: CAWSDLDSPYEQYF. Complete variable domain (other parts from reference TRBV30 and TRBJ2-7): SQTIHQWPATLVQPVGSPLSLECTVEGTSNPNLYWYRQAAGRGLQLLFYSVGIGQISSEVPQNLSASRPQDRQFILSSKKLLLSDSGFYLCAWSDLDSPYEQYFGPGTRLTVT.

This clonotype appeared many times. The rearrangement uses TRBV28 and TRBJ1-2, with TRBD1 matching over 10 bases. J was trimmed by 2 bases and V by 4 bases; bases with no gene match: 13. The CDR3 has 18 amino acids. CDR1 MDHEN and CDR2 SYDVKM come from the germline V gene. CDR3 in DNA: TGTGCCAGCAGTTCGCTTGGGCGGGGACAGGGGCGCAACTATGGCTACACCTTC. This encodes CASSSLGRGQGRNYGYTF.

V is TRBV19 and J is TRBJ2-1; D possibly corresponds to TRBD2 (5 bases). The CDR3 sequence is 16 residues long. V lost 4 bases, J lost 7 bases, and 20 bases lay in between. Germline CDR1 LNHDA, CDR2 SQIVND (reference sequence). The CDR3 coding sequence is TGTGCCAGTAGTACCTCGGGGAAGCCGCCTATTAATGAGCAGTTCTTC. It yields the protein CASSTSGKPPINEQFF.

This clonotype was seen only a few times. V usage is TRBV19 and J usage is TRBJ1-5, with D maybe TRBD1 (5 bases). Germline V gene data show CDR1 as LNHDA and CDR2 as SQIVND (reference sequence). The V and J ends lost 5 bases and 5 bases respectively, with 10 bases between them. CDR3 size: 13 residues. CDR3 nucleotide sequence: TGTGCCAGTAGTGTGCTGGGGGATCAGCCCCAGCATTTT. Protein product: CASSVLGDQPQHF.